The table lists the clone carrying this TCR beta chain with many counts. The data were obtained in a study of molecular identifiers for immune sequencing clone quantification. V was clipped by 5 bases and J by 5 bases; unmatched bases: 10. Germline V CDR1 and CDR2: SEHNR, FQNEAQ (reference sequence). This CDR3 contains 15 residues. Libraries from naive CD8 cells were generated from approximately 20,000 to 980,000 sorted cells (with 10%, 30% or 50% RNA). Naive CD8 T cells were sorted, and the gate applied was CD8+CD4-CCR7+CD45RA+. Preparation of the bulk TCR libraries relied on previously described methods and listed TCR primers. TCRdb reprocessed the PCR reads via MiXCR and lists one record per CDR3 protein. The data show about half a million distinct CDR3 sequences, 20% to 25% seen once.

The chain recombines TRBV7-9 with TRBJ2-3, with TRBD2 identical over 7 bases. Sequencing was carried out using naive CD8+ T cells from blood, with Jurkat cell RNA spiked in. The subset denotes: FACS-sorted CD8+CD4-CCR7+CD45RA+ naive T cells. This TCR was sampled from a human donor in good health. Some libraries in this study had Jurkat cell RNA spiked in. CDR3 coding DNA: TGTGCCAGCAGCCCACCGCGGGGGTCTATAGATACGCAGTATTTT. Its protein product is CASSPPRGSIDTQYF.